This T cell receptor (beta chain) stems from a study of CD8+CD57+ T cells in acquired aplastic anemia. Study in general: The mean DNA yield obtained from sorted CD4+ and CD8+ cells came to 3 to 4 ug. Approximately 11 million reads were obtained on average for healthy donor CD4+ cells.

Genomic DNA templated the TCR beta VDJ and CDR3 profiling. A single record per CDR3 protein comes from TCRdb applying MiXCR to the reads. The sample holds 400,000 to 450,000 distinct CDR3 sequences, roughly 68% seen once. Regarding the study as a whole: Both patients and controls carried the same twenty-nine CD8+ CDR3 sequences. In CD8+ cells, Simpson's diversity showed no significant difference between patients and controls.

The sample holds many counts of this clonotype. What it binds is not known. V lost 2 bases to trimming and J lost 8 bases, with 7 bases between them. The length of the CDR3 is 12 residues. CDR1 is SGHVS, CDR2 FNYEAQ, per germline. This chain uses TRBV7-6 with TRBJ2-1; D is unclear. Sequenced input: sorted CD4+, CD8+, or CD8+CD57+ T cells (not recorded which) from PBMCs. The clonotype was recovered from a human donor in good health, serving as a control. Written as DNA, the CDR3 is TGTGCCAGCAGCTTAACAGCCGATGAGCAGTTCTTC. Amino acids: CASSLTADEQFF.